This TCR beta chain was found in a study of glioma-infiltrating T cells after dendritic cell vaccination. Study findings and constraints: Estimated pretreatment TIL content predicted outcome after dendritic cell vaccination.

The V segment lost 3 bases and the J segment 5 bases; nucleotides outside the gene matches: 6. Germline V lookup: CDR1 KGHSH, CDR2 LQKENI. The length of the CDR3 is 16 residues. As regards this clone: Its antigen is undetermined.

Time point reported: after dendritic cell vaccination, including at tumor progression/relapse. The repertoire was sequenced with immunoSEQ multiplex PCR; TCRdb's copy has only in-frame clones and lacks some. The repertoire holds around 60,000 clones, with over 65% as singletons. This rearrangement joins TRBV18 to TRBJ2-2, with 10 bases lining up with TRBD1. The source was blood, collected after dendritic cell vaccination. The TCR originated in a human donor with glioblastoma. CDR3 sequence (DNA): TGTGCCAGCTCACCCTCCGGGACAGGGGTGACCGGGGAGCTGTTTTTT. Protein product: CASSPSGTGVTGELFF.